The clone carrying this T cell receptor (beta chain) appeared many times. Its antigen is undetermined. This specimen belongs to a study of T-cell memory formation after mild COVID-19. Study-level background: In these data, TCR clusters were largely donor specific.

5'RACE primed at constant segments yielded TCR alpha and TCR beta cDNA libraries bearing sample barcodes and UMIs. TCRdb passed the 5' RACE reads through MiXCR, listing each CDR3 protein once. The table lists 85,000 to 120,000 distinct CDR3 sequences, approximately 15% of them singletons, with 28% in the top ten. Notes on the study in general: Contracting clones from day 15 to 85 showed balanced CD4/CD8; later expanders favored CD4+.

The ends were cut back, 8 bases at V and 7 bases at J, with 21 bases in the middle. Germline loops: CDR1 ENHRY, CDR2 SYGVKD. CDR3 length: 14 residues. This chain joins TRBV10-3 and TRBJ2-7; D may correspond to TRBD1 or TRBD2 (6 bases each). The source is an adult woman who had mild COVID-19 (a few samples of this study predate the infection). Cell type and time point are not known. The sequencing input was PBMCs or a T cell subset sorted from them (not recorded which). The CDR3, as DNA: TGTGCCATCGGGGACTCACAGGGTACGGGGGAGCAGTACTTC. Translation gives CAIGDSQGTGEQYF.